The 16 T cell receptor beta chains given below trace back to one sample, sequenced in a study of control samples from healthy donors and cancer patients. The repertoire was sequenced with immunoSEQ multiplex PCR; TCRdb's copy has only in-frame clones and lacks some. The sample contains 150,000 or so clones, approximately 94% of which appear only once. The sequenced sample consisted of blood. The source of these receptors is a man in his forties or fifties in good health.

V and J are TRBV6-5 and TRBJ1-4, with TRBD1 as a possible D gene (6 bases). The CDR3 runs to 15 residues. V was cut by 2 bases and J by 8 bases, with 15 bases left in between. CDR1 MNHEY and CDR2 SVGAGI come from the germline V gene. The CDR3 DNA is TGTGCCAGCAGTTACCTCCCAGGGGTCGGGGAAAAACTGTTTTTT. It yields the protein CASSYLPGVGEKLFF.

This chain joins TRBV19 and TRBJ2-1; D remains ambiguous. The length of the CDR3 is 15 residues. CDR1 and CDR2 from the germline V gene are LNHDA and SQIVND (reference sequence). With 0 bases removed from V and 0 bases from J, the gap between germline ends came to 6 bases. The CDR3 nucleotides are TGTGCCAGTAGTATAGAGCGGAGCTCCTACAATGAGCAGTTCTTC. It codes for CASSIERSSYNEQFF. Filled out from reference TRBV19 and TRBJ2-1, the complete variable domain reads DGGITQSPKYLFRKEGQNVTLSCEQNLNHDAMYWYRQDPGQGLRLIYYSQIVNDFQKGDIAEGYSVSREKKESFPLTVTSAQKNPTAFYLCASSIERSSYNEQFFGPGTRLTVL.

The CDR3 region has the DNA TGTGCCAGCTCAAAAGGGGGGGGCCACTCTCAGCCCCAGCATTTT. It is translated as CASSKGGGHSQPQHF. The rearrangement joins TRBV18 to TRBJ1-5; D is possibly TRBD1 (6 bases). V was trimmed by 5 bases and J by 6 bases, leaving 17 bases between them. Germline lookup yields CDR1 KGHSH and CDR2 LQKENI. This CDR3 is 15 amino acids long.

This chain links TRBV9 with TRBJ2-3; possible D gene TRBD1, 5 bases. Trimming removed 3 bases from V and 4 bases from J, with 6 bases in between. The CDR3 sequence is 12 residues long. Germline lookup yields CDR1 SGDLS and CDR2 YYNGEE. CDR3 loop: CASSEGPDTQYF. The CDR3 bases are TGTGCCAGCAGCGAGGGGCCAGATACGCAGTATTTT.

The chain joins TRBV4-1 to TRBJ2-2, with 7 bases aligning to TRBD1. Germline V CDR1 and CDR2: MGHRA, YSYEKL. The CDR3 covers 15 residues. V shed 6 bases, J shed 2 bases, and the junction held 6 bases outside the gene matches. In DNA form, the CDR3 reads TGCGCCAGCAGTCTGGACAGGAGAAACACCGGGGAGCTGTTTTTT. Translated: CASSLDRRNTGELFF.

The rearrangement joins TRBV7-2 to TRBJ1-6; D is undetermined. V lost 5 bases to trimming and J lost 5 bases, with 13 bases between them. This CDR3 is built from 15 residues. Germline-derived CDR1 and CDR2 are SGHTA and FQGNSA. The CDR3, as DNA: TGTGCCAGCAGCCAGGTGGTCGGGGATAATTCACCCCTCCACTTT. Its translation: CASSQVVGDNSPLHF.

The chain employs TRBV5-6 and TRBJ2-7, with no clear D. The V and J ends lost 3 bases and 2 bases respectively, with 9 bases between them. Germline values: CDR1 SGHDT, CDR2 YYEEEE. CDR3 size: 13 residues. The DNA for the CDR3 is TGTGCCAGCAGCTGGGGATCCACCTACGAGCAGTACTTC. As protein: CASSWGSTYEQYF.

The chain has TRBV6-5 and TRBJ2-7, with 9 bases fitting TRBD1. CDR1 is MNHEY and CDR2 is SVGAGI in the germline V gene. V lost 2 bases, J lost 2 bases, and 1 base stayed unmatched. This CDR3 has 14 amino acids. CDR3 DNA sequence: TGTGCCAGCAGTTACGGGACAGGGACCTACGAGCAGTACTTC. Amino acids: CASSYGTGTYEQYF.

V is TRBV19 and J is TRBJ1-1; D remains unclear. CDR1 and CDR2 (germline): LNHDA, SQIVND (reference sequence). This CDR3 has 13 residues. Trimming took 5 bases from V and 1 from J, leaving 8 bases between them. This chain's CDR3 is CASSWSGNTEAFF. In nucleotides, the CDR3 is TGTGCCAGTAGTTGGTCCGGGAACACTGAAGCTTTCTTT.

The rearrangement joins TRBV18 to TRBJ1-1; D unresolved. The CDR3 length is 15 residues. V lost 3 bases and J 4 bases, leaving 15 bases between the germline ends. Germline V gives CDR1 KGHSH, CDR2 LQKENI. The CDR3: CASSPPTAARTEAFF. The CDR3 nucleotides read TGTGCCAGCTCACCCCCCACGGCGGCCCGCACTGAAGCTTTCTTT.

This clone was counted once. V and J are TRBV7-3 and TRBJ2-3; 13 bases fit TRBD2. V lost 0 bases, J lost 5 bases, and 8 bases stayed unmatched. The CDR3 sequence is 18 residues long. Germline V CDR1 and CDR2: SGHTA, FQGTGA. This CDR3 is CASSLTAGTSGVLDTQYF. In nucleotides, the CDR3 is TGTGCCAGCAGCTTAACCGCCGGGACTAGCGGGGTTTTAGATACGCAGTATTTT.

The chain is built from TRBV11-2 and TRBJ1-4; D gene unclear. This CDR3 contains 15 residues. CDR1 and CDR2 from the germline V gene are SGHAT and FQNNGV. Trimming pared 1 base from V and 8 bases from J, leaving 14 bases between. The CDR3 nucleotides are TGTGCCAGCAGCTTAGCCCCAGAAGCAAGGGAAAAACTGTTTTTT. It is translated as CASSLAPEAREKLFF.

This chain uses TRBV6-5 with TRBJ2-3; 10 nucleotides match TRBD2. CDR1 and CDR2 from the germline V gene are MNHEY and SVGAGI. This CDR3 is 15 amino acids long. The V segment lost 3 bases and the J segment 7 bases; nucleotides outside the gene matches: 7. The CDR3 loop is CASSYERGGGNTQYF. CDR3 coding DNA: TGTGCCAGCAGTTATGAGCGGGGGGGTGGAAATACGCAGTATTTT.

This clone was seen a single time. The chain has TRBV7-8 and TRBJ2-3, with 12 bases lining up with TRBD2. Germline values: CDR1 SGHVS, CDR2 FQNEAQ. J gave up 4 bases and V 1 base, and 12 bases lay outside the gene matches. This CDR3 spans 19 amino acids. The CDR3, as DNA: TGTGCCAGCAGCTTAGACCCTAGCGGGGGGGCCTGGTTCCCAGATACGCAGTATTTT. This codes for CASSLDPSGGAWFPDTQYF. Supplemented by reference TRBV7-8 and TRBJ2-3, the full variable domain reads GAGVSQSPRYKVAKRGQDVALRCDPISGHVSLFWYQQALGQGPEFLTYFQNEAQLDKSGLPSDRFFAERPEGSVSTLKIQRTQQEDSAVYLCASSLDPSGGAWFPDTQYFGPGTRLTVL.

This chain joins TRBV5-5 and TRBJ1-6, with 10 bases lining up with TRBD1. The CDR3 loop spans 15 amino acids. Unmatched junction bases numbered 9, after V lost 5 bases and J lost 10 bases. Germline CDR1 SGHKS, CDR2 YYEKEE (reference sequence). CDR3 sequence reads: CASSSTGGARSPLHF. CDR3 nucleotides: TGTGCCAGCAGTTCGACAGGGGGCGCGAGGTCACCCCTCCACTTT.

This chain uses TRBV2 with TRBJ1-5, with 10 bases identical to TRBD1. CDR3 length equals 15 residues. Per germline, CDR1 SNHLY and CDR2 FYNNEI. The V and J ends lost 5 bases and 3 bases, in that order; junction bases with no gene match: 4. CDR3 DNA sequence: TGTGCCAGCAGTCCGGACAGGGGGTACAATCAGCCCCAGCATTTT. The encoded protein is CASSPDRGYNQPQHF.